What follows is one T cell receptor beta chain and its context. Its specificity is unknown. This specimen comes from a study of shared clonotypes between healthy human individuals. About the research overall: Donor ages ranged 18 to 49 years: two women, a few men. Overall study results and limits: Estimated richness values were generally larger in naive subsets than in memory subsets.

TCRdb's table, derived via immunoSEQ multiplex PCR, lists solely in-frame clones and lacks some. The sample contains more than 600,000 clones, 92% of which appear only once. Terminally differentiated effector memory CD45RA+ cells were left out of the naive CD8 fraction, which was CD45RO-negative and positively selected for CCR7. Healthy HIV-negative adults with no recent acute infections or vaccinations were recruited as donors. Germline V CDR1 and CDR2: LNHDA, SQIVND (reference sequence). There are 14 residues in the CDR3. V lost 5 bases to trimming and J lost 7 bases; unmatched junction nucleotides: 5.

The TCR comes from a man aged 25 to 45 in good health. The gene calls are TRBV19 and TRBJ2-1; 10 bases fit TRBD2. Sequenced sample: naive CD8+ T cells sorted from blood. CDR3 sequence: CASSASGSSNEQFF. The CDR3 DNA reads as TGTGCCAGTAGTGCTAGCGGGAGCTCGAATGAGCAGTTCTTC. Based on the CDR3 plus reference TRBV19 and TRBJ2-1, the full variable domain is DGGITQSPKYLFRKEGQNVTLSCEQNLNHDAMYWYRQDPGQGLRLIYYSQIVNDFQKGDIAEGYSVSREKKESFPLTVTSAQKNPTAFYLCASSASGSSNEQFFGPGTRLTVL.